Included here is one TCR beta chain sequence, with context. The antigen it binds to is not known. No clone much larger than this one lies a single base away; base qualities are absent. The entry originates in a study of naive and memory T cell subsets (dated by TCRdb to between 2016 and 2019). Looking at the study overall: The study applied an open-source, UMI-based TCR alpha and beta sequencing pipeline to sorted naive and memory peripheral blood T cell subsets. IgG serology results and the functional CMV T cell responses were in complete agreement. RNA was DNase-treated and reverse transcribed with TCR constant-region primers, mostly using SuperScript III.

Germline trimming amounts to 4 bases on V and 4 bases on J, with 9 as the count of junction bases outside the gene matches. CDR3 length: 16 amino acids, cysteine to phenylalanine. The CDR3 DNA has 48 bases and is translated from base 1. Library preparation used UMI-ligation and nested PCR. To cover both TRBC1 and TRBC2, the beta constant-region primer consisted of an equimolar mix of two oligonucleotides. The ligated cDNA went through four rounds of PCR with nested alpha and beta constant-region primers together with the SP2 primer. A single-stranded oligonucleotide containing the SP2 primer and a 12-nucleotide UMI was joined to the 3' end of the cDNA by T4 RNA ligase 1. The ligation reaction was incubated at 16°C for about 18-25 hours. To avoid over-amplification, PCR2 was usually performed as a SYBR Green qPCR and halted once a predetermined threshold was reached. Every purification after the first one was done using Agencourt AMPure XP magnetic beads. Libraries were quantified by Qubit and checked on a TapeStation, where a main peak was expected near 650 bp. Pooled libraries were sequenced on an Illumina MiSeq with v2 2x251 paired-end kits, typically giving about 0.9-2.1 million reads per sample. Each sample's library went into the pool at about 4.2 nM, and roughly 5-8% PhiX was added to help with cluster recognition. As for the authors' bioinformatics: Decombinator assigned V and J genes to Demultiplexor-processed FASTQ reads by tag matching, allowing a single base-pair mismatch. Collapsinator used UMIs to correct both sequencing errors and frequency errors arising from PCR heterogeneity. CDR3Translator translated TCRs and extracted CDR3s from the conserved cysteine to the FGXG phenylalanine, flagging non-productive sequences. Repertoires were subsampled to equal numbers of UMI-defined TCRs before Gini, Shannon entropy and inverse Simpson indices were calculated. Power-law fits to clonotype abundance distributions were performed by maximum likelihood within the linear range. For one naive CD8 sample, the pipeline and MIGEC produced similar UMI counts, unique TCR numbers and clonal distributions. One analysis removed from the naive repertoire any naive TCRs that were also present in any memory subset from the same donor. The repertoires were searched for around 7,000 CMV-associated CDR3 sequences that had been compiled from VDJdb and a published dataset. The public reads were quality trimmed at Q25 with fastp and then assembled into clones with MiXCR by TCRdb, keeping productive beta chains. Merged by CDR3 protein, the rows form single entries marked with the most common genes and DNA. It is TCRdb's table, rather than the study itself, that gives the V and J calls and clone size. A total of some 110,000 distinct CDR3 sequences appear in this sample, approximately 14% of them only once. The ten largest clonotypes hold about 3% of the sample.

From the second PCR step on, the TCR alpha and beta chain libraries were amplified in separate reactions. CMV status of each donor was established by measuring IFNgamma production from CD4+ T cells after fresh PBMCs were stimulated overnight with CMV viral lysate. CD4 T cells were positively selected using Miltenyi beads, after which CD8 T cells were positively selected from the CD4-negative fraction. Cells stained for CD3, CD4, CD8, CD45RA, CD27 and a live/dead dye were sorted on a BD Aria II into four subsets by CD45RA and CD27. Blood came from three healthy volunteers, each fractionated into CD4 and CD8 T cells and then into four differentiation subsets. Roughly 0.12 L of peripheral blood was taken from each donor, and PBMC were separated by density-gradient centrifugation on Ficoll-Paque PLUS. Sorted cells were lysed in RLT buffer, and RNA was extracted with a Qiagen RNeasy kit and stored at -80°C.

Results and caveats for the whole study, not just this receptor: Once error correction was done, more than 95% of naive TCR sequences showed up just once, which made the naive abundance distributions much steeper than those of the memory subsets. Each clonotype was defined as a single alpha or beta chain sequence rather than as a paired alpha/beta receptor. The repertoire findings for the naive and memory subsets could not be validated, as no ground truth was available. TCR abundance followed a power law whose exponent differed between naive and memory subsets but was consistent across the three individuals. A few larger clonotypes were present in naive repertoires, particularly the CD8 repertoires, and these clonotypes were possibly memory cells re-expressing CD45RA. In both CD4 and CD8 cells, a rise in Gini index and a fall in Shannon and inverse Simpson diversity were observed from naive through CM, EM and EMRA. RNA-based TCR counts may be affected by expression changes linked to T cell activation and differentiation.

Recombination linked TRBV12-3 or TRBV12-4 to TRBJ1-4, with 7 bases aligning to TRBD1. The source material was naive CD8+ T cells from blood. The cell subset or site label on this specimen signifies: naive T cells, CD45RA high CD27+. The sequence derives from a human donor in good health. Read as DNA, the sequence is TGTGCCAGCAGTTCAGATCCAGGGGGGGATAATGAAAAACTGTTTTTT. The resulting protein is CASSSDPGGDNEKLFF.